One and the same sample provided the 24 T cell receptor beta chains below, sequenced in a study of blood T cells in healthy people across ages (dated by TCRdb to 2015 to 2017). The library was built by means of 5' RACE. These reads were obtained on an Illumina HiSeq 2500. A second PCR of about 6 to 11 cycles was performed with a sample-barcoded 5' primer and a J-beta primer mix. TCRdb trimmed the raw reads at Q25, called clones with MiXCR and kept productive beta chains. A single entry per CDR3 protein holds the most common genes and DNA from its merged rows. The sample table lists 790,000 or so distinct CDR3 sequences, about 47% of them with a count of one. The ten most abundant clones make up about a sixth of the sample. Sequencing input: blood. Every receptor here comes from a man at least 80 years old in good health.

This chain links TRBV11-2 with TRBJ2-1; 10 bases align to TRBD1. V trimming: 5 bases; J trimming: 6 bases; junction bases outside the gene matches: 7. Per germline, CDR1 SGHAT and CDR2 FQNNGV. The CDR3 length is 15 residues. The CDR3 loop is CASSRGDRGSNEQFF. CDR3 sequence (DNA): TGTGCCAGCAGCCGTGGGGACAGGGGAAGCAATGAGCAGTTCTTC.

V gene TRBV20-1 combines with J gene TRBJ2-3; a possible D gene is TRBD2 (6 bases). Germline CDR1 DFQATT, CDR2 SNEGSKA (reference sequence). Trimming left V 6 bases short and J 9 bases short, with 16 bases between. The CDR3 sequence is 12 residues long. CDR3 DNA: TGCAGTGCGAGTGGGGGGTTTGAGACGCAGTATTTT. Residues: CSASGGFETQYF.

This clonotype came up once. The gene calls are TRBV30 and TRBJ2-1; a weak D match, TRBD1 (6 bases). The J call may be in error: the DNA end matches TRBJ2-7 better. Germline assignment: CDR1 GTSNPN and CDR2 SVGIG (reference sequence). The CDR3 runs 12 residues. The CDR3 DNA is TGTGCCTGGAGTAAACAGGGTAACGAGCAGTACTTC. This encodes CAWSKQGNEQYF.

The table lists this clonotype with a count of one. The J gene is TRBJ1-1, the V gene TRBV20-1; TRBD1 is a possible D gene (5 bases). This CDR3 contains 15 residues. Between the trimmed V and J ends, which lost 3 bases and 1 base, there was a span of 15 bases. CDR1 DFQATT and CDR2 SNEGSKA come from the germline V gene (reference sequence). The CDR3 reads CSASPPRQGNTEAFF. The DNA for the CDR3 is TGCAGTGCTAGCCCCCCTCGGCAGGGGAACACTGAAGCTTTCTTT.

The rearrangement links TRBV12-3 or TRBV12-4 to TRBJ1-1; D not resolved. V was cut by 6 bases and J by 10 bases, with 15 bases left in between. The CDR3 has 12 residues. CDR3 bases: TGTGCCAGCAGCTTCCTGGGCCCTGGAGCTTTCTTT. Its translation: CASSFLGPGAFF.

The chain is built from TRBV24-1 and TRBJ2-7; 11 nucleotides align to TRBD1. The CDR3 is 16 amino acids. The germline gives CDR1 KGHDR, CDR2 SFDVKD. The trim removed 5 bases at V and 4 bases at J, leaving 9 bases unmatched. CDR3 nucleotides: TGTGCCACCAGTGCTGCGGACAGGGGGCCCCCATACGAGCAGTACTTC. This gives the protein CATSAADRGPPYEQYF.

This clonotype has a handful of counts. CDR3 DNA: TGTGCCAGCAGTTTAATCCGGCACGAGCAGTACTTC. Amino acids: CASSLIRHEQYF. The genes are TRBV28 and TRBJ2-7; D gene uncertain. The CDR3 has 12 amino acids. Trimming left V 2 bases short and J 5 bases short, with 7 bases between. Germline lookup yields CDR1 MDHEN and CDR2 SYDVKM.

V gene TRBV6-2 or TRBV6-3 combines with J gene TRBJ2-7; 9 positions agree with TRBD2. V shed 6 bases, J shed 6 bases, and the junction held 12 bases outside the gene matches. From germline, CDR1 is MNHEY and CDR2 SVGEGT. The CDR3 extends over 15 amino acids. In nucleotides, the CDR3 is TGTGCCAGCAGACCTAGCGGGGCCTCCCAGCTCGAGCAGTACTTC. Its protein is CASRPSGASQLEQYF.

The rearrangement links TRBV10-1 to TRBJ2-7, with 10 bases that match TRBD2. V was clipped by 9 bases and J by 2 bases; unmatched bases: 16. Germline V gene data show CDR1 as WNHNN and CDR2 as SYGVQD (reference sequence). The CDR3 is 17 residues long. The CDR3 region is CARALADSGRIPYEQYF. In DNA, the CDR3 is TGCGCCAGGGCCCTGGCGGATAGCGGGAGGATCCCCTACGAGCAGTACTTC.

The chain recombines TRBV12-3 or TRBV12-4 with TRBJ1-3; D ambiguous. The V end was cut by 5 bases, the J end by 1 base, with 12 bases between. The CDR3 is 15 residues long. The CDR3 protein is CASSLPSHSGNTIYF. For the CDR3, the DNA is TGTGCCAGCAGTCTACCCAGCCATTCTGGAAACACCATATATTTT.

The J gene is TRBJ2-7, the V gene TRBV5-5, with D perhaps being TRBD1 or TRBD2 (5 bases each). This CDR3 has 13 residues. The V end was cut by 4 bases, the J end by 2 bases, with 10 bases between. Germline loops: CDR1 SGHKS, CDR2 YYEKEE (reference sequence). The CDR3 sequence is CASSRDQAYEQYF. CDR3 DNA sequence: TGTGCCAGCAGCCGGGACCAGGCCTACGAGCAGTACTTC. Combining the CDR3 with reference TRBV5-5 and TRBJ2-7 gives the whole variable domain DAGVTQSPTHLIKTRGQQVTLRCSPISGHKSVSWYQQVLGQGPQFIFQYYEKEERGRGNFPDRFSARQFPNYSSELNVNALLLGDSALYLCASSRDQAYEQYFGPGTRLTVT.

This clonotype was counted ten times or more. The chain is built from TRBV5-1 and TRBJ2-5; 11 bases align to TRBD2. Germline V lookup: CDR1 SGHRS, CDR2 YFSETQ. The J segment lost 4 bases and the V segment lost 4 bases, leaving 6 bases of the junction unmatched. The CDR3 spans 15 residues. DNA for the CDR3: TGCGCCAGCAGCCTACTAGCGGGAGAGTCAGAGACCCAGTACTTC. As protein: CASSLLAGESETQYF.

This clonotype appeared a few times. The chain is built from TRBV20-1 and TRBJ2-5, with D possibly being TRBD1 (5 bases). This CDR3 is 17 amino acids long. Germline CDR1 reads DFQATT; CDR2 reads SNEGSKA (reference sequence). V was pared by 5 bases and J by 1 base, with 23 bases between. The CDR3 region has the DNA TGCAGTGCTGCTCCACGTTGGGGTGGGGCTACCCAAGAGACCCAGTACTTC. It yields the protein CSAAPRWGGATQETQYF.

This sequence joins TRBV5-1 and TRBJ2-1; TRBD2 matches at 8 bases. V gave up 6 bases and J gave up 5 bases; unmatched junction bases: 19. CDR3 length: 18 residues. Germline loops: CDR1 SGHRS, CDR2 YFSETQ. The CDR3 is CASNPDLVSGKANNEQFF. The CDR3 nucleotides are TGCGCCAGCAACCCGGACCTGGTTAGCGGGAAGGCAAACAATGAGCAGTTCTTC. The full variable domain, completed using reference TRBV5-1 and TRBJ2-1, is KAGVTQTPRYLIKTRGQQVTLSCSPISGHRSVSWYQQTPGQGLQFLFEYFSETQRNKGNFPGRFSGRQFSNSRSEMNVSTLELGDSALYLCASNPDLVSGKANNEQFFGPGTRLTVL.

Comment on this clonotype: A read error may account for a junction end that differs from germline. The V and J genes are TRBV9 and TRBJ2-2; D possibly corresponds to TRBD2 (5 bases). CDR3 length equals 17 residues. CDR1 is SGDLS and CDR2 is YYNGEE in the germline V gene. In DNA form, the CDR3 reads TGTGCCAGCAGCCCTAGACCCCGGTATTCGAACACCGGGGAACTGTTTTTT. Amino acids: CASSPRPRYSNTGELFF.

The chain uses TRBV6-2 or TRBV6-3 and TRBJ2-5, with 7 bases fitting TRBD1. Gene TRBJ2-7 matches the end of the DNA better, so the J call may be wrong. Germline CDR1 and CDR2: MNHEY and SVGEGT. The CDR3 runs to 14 residues. The CDR3 DNA is TGTGCCAGCAGCCCTGACAGGGTGGGCTACGAGCAGTACTTC. Protein: CASSPDRVGYEQYF.

This clonotype was observed many times. The J gene is TRBJ1-2, the V gene TRBV25-1, with D hard to call. CDR3 length: 14 residues. From germline, CDR1 is MGHDK and CDR2 SYGVNS. V lost 1 base to trimming and J lost 8 bases, with 14 bases between them. The CDR3 DNA reads as TGTGCCAGCAGTGAATTCGGAGACTGGTCCGGCTACACCTTC. This encodes CASSEFGDWSGYTF.

The J gene is TRBJ1-2, the V gene TRBV28; 7 nucleotides align to TRBD1. Looked up from germline, CDR1 is MDHEN and CDR2 is SYDVKM. V shed 4 bases and J 2 bases; nucleotides not matched to a gene: 13. This CDR3 has 17 residues. The CDR3 DNA is TGTGCCAGCAGTTCGGCCCTACTGACAGGGCCCAACTATGGCTACACCTTC. Translation gives CASSSALLTGPNYGYTF.

This chain uses TRBV20-1 with TRBJ1-1; 9 bases agree with TRBD1. The V and J ends lost 6 bases and 5 bases, in that order; junction bases with no gene match: 10. Germline V gene sequence: CDR1 DFQATT, CDR2 SNEGSKA (reference sequence). The CDR3 covers 14 residues. The CDR3 spells CSADYRGLGTEAFF. CDR3 in DNA: TGCAGTGCGGATTACAGGGGGCTGGGGACTGAAGCTTTCTTT.

A note on this clonotype: Germline and junction disagree at one end, which may indicate a read error. This chain joins TRBV2 and TRBJ2-1; possibly TRBD1 or TRBD2 for D (6 bases each). CDR3 length: 15 amino acids. Germline V CDR1 and CDR2: SNHLY, FYNNEI. CDR3 amino acids: CAGSEMGGPQNEQFF. The DNA of the CDR3 is TGTGCCGGCAGTGAAATGGGGGGCCCACAAAATGAGCAGTTCTTC.

This chain joins TRBV27 and TRBJ2-1; D assignment may be TRBD1 or TRBD2 (5 bases each). V lost 4 bases, J lost 7 bases, and 11 bases lay in between. CDR1 MNHEY and CDR2 SMNVEV come from the germline V gene (reference sequence). This CDR3 is built from 13 residues. The CDR3 reads CASSSLGVNEQFF. DNA of the CDR3: TGTGCCAGCAGTTCCCTGGGGGTTAATGAGCAGTTCTTC.

This clonotype has a handful of counts. The V and J genes are TRBV7-2 and TRBJ2-2; a weak D match, TRBD2 (6 bases). The germline CDR1 and CDR2 sequences are SGHTA and FQGNSA. The length of the CDR3 is 15 residues. V shed 5 bases and J shed 3 bases, with 13 bases lying between them. CDR3 sequence reads: CASSPSTGDTGELFF. The CDR3 region has the DNA TGTGCCAGCAGCCCCAGTACGGGGGACACCGGGGAGCTGTTTTTT.

This clonotype was recorded a few times. J is TRBJ1-5 and V is TRBV20-1, with D possibly matching TRBD1 (5 bases). This CDR3 spans 11 amino acids. Trimming took off 7 bases at V and 7 bases at J, with 11 bases between the two ends. Germline V gives CDR1 DFQATT, CDR2 SNEGSKA (reference sequence). The CDR3 region is CSVPRAQPQHF. In nucleotides, the CDR3 is TGCAGTGTCCCCAGGGCCCAGCCCCAGCATTTT.

This clonotype was recorded at least ten times. The rearrangement joins TRBV7-2 to TRBJ1-2; TRBD1 is a possible D gene (5 bases). The V gene's germline CDR1 is SGHTA and CDR2 FQGNSA. The CDR3 is made up of 13 amino acids. Trimming stripped 4 bases from V and 8 bases from J, with 14 bases between. The CDR3 sequence: CASSSSGYLGYTF. DNA for the CDR3: TGTGCCAGCAGCTCCTCAGGGTACTTGGGCTACACCTTC.